This is a list of T cell receptor beta chains from one sample in a study of T cell repertoires in cytomegalovirus infection. TCRdb recomputed calls from the reads with MiXCR, one row per CDR3 protein. The sample carries roughly 990,000 distinct CDR3 sequences, around 30% recorded once. Their antigens remain unidentified. The source material was cultured CD8+ T cells from PBMCs, sampled from culture after CMV antigen stimulation. The receptor source for this set is a human donor in good health (CMV status not recorded). Some clones in this sample may be carry-over from other donors' samples. CDR3s include the opening cysteine and the closing phenylalanine or tryptophan. A D gene is named only where the DNA matches it firmly. Only part of the rows carry a size: once, few, many, or a class if the clone is expanded.

>TRBJ2-1|TRBD1|TRBV5-6|NA
TGTGCCAGCAAACCGGGACAGGGCTTTTTTAATGAGCAGTTCTTC
CASKPGQGFFNEQFF
>TRBJ2-2|NA|TRBV6-2/TRBV6-3|NA
TGTGCCAGCAGTTACTCTCTTACGACAGGGGAGCTGTTTTTT
CASSYSLTTGELFF
>TRBJ1-5|NA|TRBV19|NA
TGTGCCAGTAGCATCTCAATCAGTAGGTTCTTTAGCAATCAGCCCCAGCATTTT
CASSISISRFFSNQPQHF
>TRBJ2-4|TRBD1|TRBV6-5|few
TGTGCCAGCAGACGACAGGGAAAGAGGCCCAACATTCAGTACTTC
CASRRQGKRPNIQYF
>TRBJ1-2|NA|TRBV27|NA
TGTGCCAGCAAAGGGCAGCAGGGACCTAACTATGGCTACACCTTC
CASKGQQGPNYGYTF
>TRBJ2-1|TRBD2|TRBV29-1|NA
TGCAGCGCCCCGTGGGGGGGGGACTACAATGAGCAGTTCTTC
CSAPWGGDYNEQFF
>TRBJ2-3|TRBD1|TRBV28|NA
TGTGCCACTCTATTTACAGGGGATACCACAGATACGCAGTATTTT
CATLFTGDTTDTQYF
>TRBJ2-3|TRBD2|TRBV7-9|NA
TGTGCCAGCAGCTCGGGACTAGCGGACCGAGATACGCAGTATTTT
CASSSGLADRDTQYF
>TRBJ1-1|TRBD1|TRBV11-2|NA
TGTGCCAGCAGCGAAACGGGACAGGGTACGAACACTGAAGCTTTCTTT
CASSETGQGTNTEAFF
>TRBJ2-1|NA|TRBV29-1|NA
TGCAGCGTTGAAGGGGAGGGGGGCTACAATGAGCAGTTCTTC
CSVEGEGGYNEQFF
>TRBJ1-3|NA|TRBV12-3/TRBV12-4|few
TGTGCCAGCAGCTCCTCTTTAGGAAACACCATATATTTT
CASSSSLGNTIYF
>TRBJ1-1|TRBD1|TRBV7-9|NA
TGTGCCAGCAGCCTAGTTGGGGGACAGGGGGTATTAACTGAAGCTTTCTTT
CASSLVGGQGVLTEAFF
>TRBJ1-5|NA|TRBV27|NA
TGTGCCAGCGGGGATTACAATCAGCCCCAGCATTTT
CASGDYNQPQHF
>TRBJ1-5|NA|TRBV5-1|NA
TGCGCCAGCAGCCCGGACCTAGGGAATCAGCCCCAGCATTTT
CASSPDLGNQPQHF
>TRBJ1-2|NA|TRBV6-5|NA
TGTGCCAGCAGCCCAGGGCGGGGGACCTATGGCTACACCTTC
CASSPGRGTYGYTF
>TRBJ1-2|TRBD1|TRBV7-9|NA
TGTGCCAGCAGCTTAGCGGGACAGGGGGCGCGAGGCTACACCTTC
CASSLAGQGARGYTF
>TRBJ1-1|NA|TRBV6-6|few
TGTGCCAGCATTTTCCAACGACAGCTGAACACTGAAGCTTTCTTT
CASIFQRQLNTEAFF
>TRBJ2-1|NA|TRBV12-3/TRBV12-4|NA
TGTGCCAGCAGTCTGGTGGGGGTCGGCAATGAGCAGTTCTTC
CASSLVGVGNEQFF
>TRBJ1-5|TRBD1|TRBV6-6|few
TGTGCCAGCAGACCCGGGACAGGTCCTCAGCCCCAGCATTTT
CASRPGTGPQPQHF
>TRBJ1-2|TRBD1|TRBV7-9|few
TGTGCCAGCAGCTGGGGACAGGGGTACACCTTC
CASSWGQGYTF